One sample yielded the 28 T cell receptor beta chains listed below, sequenced in a study of control samples from healthy donors and cancer patients. The protocol was immunoSEQ multiplex PCR, while the TCRdb copy is restricted to in-frame clones and leaves out a portion. The table lists over 25,000 clones, roughly 85% of them singletons. Sequenced input: formalin-fixed, paraffin-embedded tissue. These receptors came from a female donor with melanoma.

This clone was counted a single time. The chain joins TRBV7-2 to TRBJ1-1; D uncertain. This CDR3 spans 16 amino acids. Per germline, CDR1 SGHTA and CDR2 FQGNSA. Between the trimmed V and J ends, which lost 2 bases and 0 bases, there was a span of 13 bases. The CDR3 DNA is TGTGCCAGCAGCTTAACTAGCACAAACATGAACACTGAAGCTTTCTTT. This sequence encodes CASSLTSTNMNTEAFF.

The chain combines TRBV11-2 with TRBJ2-3, with 14 nucleotides matching TRBD2. Germline V gene sequence: CDR1 SGHAT, CDR2 FQNNGV. Trimming cost V 3 bases and J 5 bases; bases outside gene matches: 7. The CDR3 is 17 residues long. CDR3 nucleotide sequence: TGTGCCAGCAGCTTTCTGACTAGCGGGAGGGCCAGAGATACGCAGTATTTT. Translation: CASSFLTSGRARDTQYF. Variable domain in full (rest from reference TRBV11-2 and TRBJ2-3): EAGVAQSPRYKIIEKRQSVAFWCNPISGHATLYWYQQILGQGPKLLIQFQNNGVVDDSQLPKDRFSAERLKGVDSTLKIQPAKLEDSAVYLCASSFLTSGRARDTQYFGPGTRLTVL.

The V call is TRBV6-8, the J call TRBJ2-7; 7 bases align to TRBD2. This CDR3 is built from 17 residues. The germline V gene encodes CDR1 MNHGY and CDR2 SAAAGT. V was pared by 9 bases and J by 0 bases, with 17 bases of the junction left unmatched. The CDR3 loop reads CARGCFCSGSPSYEQYF. CDR3 in DNA: TGTGCCAGGGGGTGCTTTTGTAGCGGGTCCCCCTCCTACGAGCAGTACTTC.

The V gene is TRBV11-3, the J gene TRBJ2-5; 7 nucleotides match TRBD1. V dropped 2 bases and J dropped 6; count of bases not matched to a gene: 9. This CDR3 comprises 15 residues. Germline V gives CDR1 SGHNT, CDR2 YENEEA. The CDR3 DNA reads as TGTGCCAGCAGCTTACGTGGGACAGCCCGACAGACCCAGTACTTC. Amino acids: CASSLRGTARQTQYF.

V gene TRBV6-5 combines with J gene TRBJ1-1; D is ambiguous. The CDR3 has 13 residues. CDR1 MNHEY and CDR2 SVGAGI come from the germline V gene. With 2 bases removed from V and 2 bases from J, the gap between germline ends came to 6 bases. DNA for the CDR3: TGTGCCAGCAGTTACCGCTTCAACACTGAAGCTTTCTTT. Translated, it gives CASSYRFNTEAFF.

V and J are TRBV20-1 and TRBJ1-4; TRBD1 might be the D (6 bases). Trimming stripped 4 bases from V and 8 bases from J, with 8 bases between. Germline CDR1 DFQATT, CDR2 SNEGSKA (reference sequence). The CDR3 contains 11 residues. The CDR3 DNA sequence: TGCAGTGCTACCAGGGGCGAAAAACTGTTTTTT. It translates to CSATRGEKLFF.

This rearrangement joins TRBV6-5 to TRBJ1-6; D unclear. Per the germline V gene, CDR1 is MNHEY and CDR2 is SVGAGI. This CDR3 is 14 amino acids long. With 4 bases removed from V and 4 bases from J, the gap between germline ends came to 8 bases. As DNA, the CDR3 is TGTGCCAGCAGTTCATCCGTTTATAATTCACCCCTCCACTTT. Residues: CASSSSVYNSPLHF.

The V call is TRBV3-1 (or the pseudogene TRBV3-2), the J call TRBJ2-1; 8 nucleotides line up with TRBD1. CDR1 is LGHDT, CDR2 YNNKEL, per germline (reference sequence). This CDR3 is 16 amino acids long. V was pared by 1 base and J by 7 bases, with 9 bases of the junction left unmatched. In DNA, the CDR3 is TGTGCCAGCAGCCAAGGGGGGGACAGGAGTTGGAATGAGCAGTTCTTC. It yields the protein CASSQGGDRSWNEQFF.

The chain joins TRBV4-1 to TRBJ2-3; D is uncertain. V was shortened by 4 bases and J by 2 bases, with 7 bases between the two germline ends. The CDR3 totals 13 residues. Per the germline V gene, CDR1 is MGHRA and CDR2 is YSYEKL. The CDR3 DNA is TGCGCCAGCAGCCCGCCGGCCACAGATACGCAGTATTTT. Translated, it gives CASSPPATDTQYF.

The J gene is TRBJ1-1, the V gene TRBV10-3; D remains ambiguous. Germline V lookup: CDR1 ENHRY, CDR2 SYGVKD. The CDR3 is 13 residues long. Trimming shortened V by 6 bases and J by 1 base, and 9 bases separated the two germline ends. CDR3 nucleotide sequence: TGTGCCATCAGCGTCAGCCCGAACACTGAAGCTTTCTTT. The encoded protein is CAISVSPNTEAFF.

The chain employs TRBV6-6 and TRBJ2-1; TRBD2 matches at 9 bases. The CDR3 totals 17 residues. V was clipped by 5 bases and J by 8 bases; unmatched bases: 16. Germline CDR1 reads MNHNY; CDR2 reads SVGAGI (reference sequence). The CDR3 DNA follows: TGTGCCAGCAGTCCAACTCCGGGACTAGCCAGCATCGATGAGCAGTTCTTC. Its protein product is CASSPTPGLASIDEQFF.

The V gene is TRBV2, the J gene TRBJ2-7, with 10 bases matching TRBD1. The CDR3 covers 17 residues. With 3 bases clipped from V and 4 bases from J, the junction kept 12 bases outside the gene matches. From germline, CDR1 is SNHLY and CDR2 FYNNEI. CDR3 nucleotide sequence: TGTGCCAGCAGTGACCCTTTGACAGGGGGCGCCGTATACGAGCAGTACTTC. Its protein product is CASSDPLTGGAVYEQYF.

The chain joins TRBV5-6 to TRBJ1-5; D remains ambiguous. Trimming removed 1 base at V and 0 bases at J, with 2 bases between. CDR1 is SGHDT and CDR2 is YYEEEE in the germline V gene. This CDR3 has 13 residues. CDR3 protein: CASSLSSNQPQHF. CDR3 sequence (DNA): TGTGCCAGCAGCTTGAGTAGCAATCAGCCCCAGCATTTT.

The chain carries TRBV5-1 and TRBJ2-2, with 14 bases fitting TRBD2. V was clipped by 2 bases and J by 4 bases; unmatched bases: 13. CDR3 length: 20 residues. Germline V gene data show CDR1 as SGHRS and CDR2 as YFSETQ. The CDR3 coding sequence is TGCGCCAGCAGCTTAGAAGGTCGACTAGCGGGAGGGCCGCGCACCGGGGAGCTGTTTTTT. This encodes CASSLEGRLAGGPRTGELFF.

V is TRBV4-3 and J is TRBJ1-1, with D perhaps TRBD1 (5 bases). V was trimmed by 0 bases and J by 5 bases, leaving 16 bases between them. Germline V gene sequence: CDR1 LGHNA, CDR2 YSLEER. The CDR3 runs 16 residues. The CDR3: CASSQDGKGWGTEAFF. CDR3 sequence (DNA): TGCGCCAGCAGCCAAGATGGGAAAGGGTGGGGGACTGAAGCTTTCTTT.

This clone was detected a few times. The J gene is TRBJ2-3, the V gene TRBV3-1 (or the pseudogene TRBV3-2); D is possibly TRBD1 (6 bases). Germline V CDR1 and CDR2: LGHDT, YNNKEL (reference sequence). This CDR3 comprises 11 residues. With 5 bases removed from V and 7 bases from J, the gap between germline ends came to 7 bases. Written as DNA, the CDR3 is TGTGCCAGCAGCTGGGGGCATACGCAGTATTTT. This translates into CASSWGHTQYF.

This sequence joins TRBV7-9 and TRBJ2-3; no definite D call. CDR3 size: 11 residues. V lost 6 bases and J lost 4, with 5 bases in between. Germline V gives CDR1 SEHNR, CDR2 FQNEAQ (reference sequence). CDR3 bases: TGTGCCAGCAGGTTCGCAGATACGCAGTATTTT. It codes for CASRFADTQYF.

This sequence joins TRBV27 and TRBJ1-5, with a possible D match to TRBD1 (5 bases). Trimming removed 10 bases at V and 3 bases at J, with 10 bases between. The CDR3 spans 12 residues. Per the germline V gene, CDR1 is MNHEY and CDR2 is SMNVEV (reference sequence). Written as DNA, the CDR3 is TGTGCCACCGGGGGACTCAATCAGCCCCAGCATTTT. Translation: CATGGLNQPQHF.

In this sample, this clone turned up once. The chain is built from TRBV7-2 and TRBJ2-1; 8 bases map to TRBD2. The J segment lost 9 bases and the V segment lost 7 bases, leaving 20 bases of the junction unmatched. Germline V gives CDR1 SGHTA, CDR2 FQGNSA. The length of the CDR3 is 17 residues. The CDR3 protein is CASTQTMSGSRVSEQFF. As DNA, the CDR3 is TGTGCCAGCACCCAGACAATGAGCGGGAGCAGGGTCAGTGAGCAGTTCTTC. The complete variable domain, with remaining parts taken from reference TRBV7-2 and TRBJ2-1, reads GAGVSQSPSNKVTEKGKDVELRCDPISGHTALYWYRQSLGQGLEFLIYFQGNSAPDKSGLPSDRFSAERTGGSVSTLTIQRTQQEDSAVYLCASTQTMSGSRVSEQFFGPGTRLTVL.

The chain recombines TRBV18 with TRBJ1-1; TRBD1 aligns across 7 bases. CDR1 and CDR2 from the germline V gene are KGHSH and LQKENI. The CDR3 has 13 amino acids. V lost 3 bases and J lost 9; bases outside the gene matches: 7. CDR3 coding DNA: TGTGCCAGCTCACCGGCCGAGGGGGCAAAAGCTTTCTTT. Translation: CASSPAEGAKAFF. Full variable domain (missing parts from reference TRBV18 and TRBJ1-1): NAGVMQNPRHLVRRRGQEARLRCSPMKGHSHVYWYRQLPEEGLKFMVYLQKENIIDESGMPKERFSAEFPKEGPSILRIQQVVRGDSAAYFCASSPAEGAKAFFGQGTRLTVV.

J is TRBJ2-7 and V is TRBV5-1, with 10 bases identical to TRBD1. V shed 5 bases and J 3 bases; nucleotides not matched to a gene: 5. The CDR3 contains 14 residues. Germline V gene data show CDR1 as SGHRS and CDR2 as YFSETQ. In nucleotides, the CDR3 is TGCGCCAGCAGAGACGGGACAGGGGACTACGAGCAGTACTTC. This translates into CASRDGTGDYEQYF.

A note on this clone: Sequence at one end of the junction differs from germline and may be a read error. The chain carries TRBV13 and TRBJ2-3; D is ambiguous. This CDR3 region has 14 residues. CDR1 is PRHDT, CDR2 FYEKMQ, per germline (reference sequence). The CDR3 is CAGSLASVGDTQYF. The CDR3 DNA is TGTGCCGGCAGCTTAGCCAGCGTGGGCGATACGCAGTATTTT.

The chain uses TRBV7-6 and TRBJ2-1, with 7 bases matching TRBD2. The trim removed 2 bases at V and 3 bases at J, leaving 4 bases unmatched. The CDR3 runs 15 residues. CDR1 is SGHVS, CDR2 FNYEAQ, per germline. This CDR3 is CASSLQAGSYNEQFF. CDR3 coding DNA: TGTGCCAGCAGCTTACAAGCGGGGAGCTACAATGAGCAGTTCTTC.

About this clone itself: A junction end diverges from the germline sequence, so it may reflect a read error. The chain couples TRBV7-2 to TRBJ1-4, with D maybe TRBD1 (6 bases). CDR3 size: 13 residues. The germline gives CDR1 SGHTA, CDR2 FQGNSA. CDR3 sequence: CASSPGRGGPSVF. In DNA, the CDR3 is TGTGCCAGCAGCCCCGGCCGCGGGGGCCCGAGTGTTTTT.

V is TRBV6-5 and J is TRBJ2-5; D is possibly TRBD2 (6 bases). CDR1 MNHEY and CDR2 SVGAGI come from the germline V gene. V was pared by 0 bases and J by 4 bases, with 12 bases between. The CDR3 sequence is 15 residues long. This CDR3 reads CASSYSSWGGETQYF. CDR3 DNA: TGTGCCAGCAGTTACTCTAGCTGGGGAGGAGAGACCCAGTACTTC.

The chain is built from TRBV5-5 and TRBJ2-2; TRBD1 aligns across 9 bases. The CDR3 has 17 residues. V trimming: 5 bases; J trimming: 4 bases; junction bases outside the gene matches: 12. Germline V CDR1 and CDR2: SGHKS, YYEKEE (reference sequence). The DNA for the CDR3 is TGTGCCAGCAGTTTGAATCGGGACAGGGAAACCACCGGGGAGCTGTTTTTT. This encodes CASSLNRDRETTGELFF.

The chain uses TRBV7-9 and TRBJ1-2; no clear D. CDR3 size: 14 residues. Germline-derived CDR1 and CDR2 are SEHNR and FQNEAQ (reference sequence). Trimming shortened V by 1 base and J by 7 bases, and 13 bases separated the two germline ends. In nucleotides, the CDR3 is TGTGCCAGCAGCTTAGGTCAACGCTCTGGTGGCTACACCTTC. Its protein product is CASSLGQRSGGYTF.

This chain connects TRBV7-2 to TRBJ1-4; a weak D match, TRBD1 (6 bases). The germline V and J ends were trimmed by 5 bases and 5 bases, with 9 bases remaining between them. Germline CDR1 reads SGHTA; CDR2 reads FQGNSA. The CDR3 extends over 13 amino acids. CDR3 sequence (DNA): TGTGCCAGCAGCAGAGGGGGGAATGAAAAACTGTTTTTT. Translating gives CASSRGGNEKLFF.